This T cell receptor beta chain is from a study of vaccination and CD4 T cells after COVID-19. Study conclusions and caveats: Only after vaccination were a median roughly 90% of convalescents' reactive clones seen.

Comment on this clonotype: Its antigen remains unidentified.

The germline V gene encodes CDR1 MNHEY and CDR2 SVGAGI. CDR3 size: 16 residues. The V and J ends lost 0 bases and 1 base respectively, with 12 bases between them. Sequenced with the Oncomine TCR Beta short-read assay was DNA taken from cultured CD4+ T cells. MiXCR, run by TCRdb on the PCR reads, gives a single entry per CDR3 protein. This sample yields roughly 15,000 distinct CDR3 sequences, of which roughly half are seen a single time; roughly 15% belongs to the top ten. Treatment given: roughly 10-day PBMC culture with coronavirus spike peptide pools or control peptides (ViraFEST assay). For ViraFEST, peptide pools expanded antigen-specific T cells, after which the TCRs were sequenced. PBMCs were cultured at two million per well with 9.5 to 10 IU/ml IL-2 and 10 ug/ml peptide pools.

This receptor was taken from a human donor who had recovered from COVID-19. The chain recombines TRBV6-5 with TRBJ2-5, with a possible D match to TRBD2 (6 bases). The sequenced sample consisted of CD4+ T cells from blood, cultured in vitro. The CDR3 sequence is CASSYSGGGRQETQYF. CDR3 coding DNA: TGTGCCAGCAGTTACTCGGGAGGAGGGCGCCAAGAGACCCAGTACTTC.